The entry that follows covers one T cell receptor beta chain sequence. Its antigen is not known. Its ends do not fully match the called genes, so a read error is possible. Genomic DNA templated the TCR beta VDJ and CDR3 profiling. TCRdb independently ran MiXCR on the reads; one entry per CDR3 protein. The data show some 410,000 distinct CDR3 sequences, approximately 70% seen once. This CDR3 contains 13 residues. Germline CDR1 reads SGHTS; CDR2 reads YDEGEE. This specimen belongs to a study of CD8+CD57+ T cells in acquired aplastic anemia. The study, taken as a whole, reports: Found in both controls and patients were around 31 CD8+ CDR3 sequences. Patients did not significantly differ from controls in CD8+ Simpson's diversity.

The chain recombines TRBV5-8 with TRBJ1-5, with D hard to call. Sequencing used sorted CD4+, CD8+, or CD8+CD57+ T cells (not recorded which) from PBMCs. This sequence was found in a human donor in good health, serving as a control. The DNA for the CDR3 is TGCGCCAGCAGCTCGCTAGCGGCTATAGCCCAGCATTTT. It codes for CASSSLAAIAQHF.